What follows is one TCR beta chain and its context. Its antigen is currently unknown. Measured with immunoSEQ multiplex PCR; TCRdb has only the in-frame clones, and not every one. The sample consists of about 2.1 million clones, roughly 91% of them appearing once. This entry is derived from a study of shared clonotypes between healthy human individuals. Across the whole study: The study drew on two women and a few men aged 18 to 49 as donors.

The naive CD8 fraction comprised CD45RO-negative cells positively selected for CCR7 and excluded terminally differentiated effector memory CD45RA+ cells. This CDR3 contains 11 residues. The germline V gene encodes CDR1 MDHEN and CDR2 SYDVKM. The ends were cut back, 5 bases at V and 7 bases at J, with 8 bases in the middle. Study outcomes and limitations: Sampling involved blood alone; tissue repertoires likely differ. For naive CD4 cells, around 5% of clonotypes were shared across a few donors.

The material sequenced was naive CD8+ T cells from PBMCs. The rearrangement links TRBV28 to TRBJ1-1, with no clear D. This receptor was obtained from a man aged 18 to 29 in good health. Some clones in this sample may be carry-over from other donors' samples. CDR3 in DNA: TGTGCCAGCAGTATGGCCAGTGAAGCTTTCTTT. The encoded protein is CASSMASEAFF.